The T cell receptor beta chain described here comes from a study of cytomegalovirus exposure and HLA in healthy donors. For this clone: One end of the junction fails to match germline, which may point to a read error.

The CDR3 is 15 amino acids. CDR1 and CDR2 (germline): SEHNR, FQNEAQ (reference sequence). Researchers ran the PCR with 60 Vbeta and 13 Jbeta primers. TCRdb's copy holds only in-frame clones and misses some; the assay was immunoSEQ multiplex PCR. The repertoire consists of 170,000 or so clones, with approximately 80% occurring once and the leading ten covering about 0.7%. The clonotype comes from a boy between 10 and 17 years old in good health and CMV-seronegative. Sequencing used PBMCs. The chain recombines TRBV7-9 with TRBJ2-2; 8 bases are a match to TRBD2. CDR3 bases: TGTGCCAGCAGGCCCGGGAGGGGGAACGCCGGGGAGCTGTTTTTT. Protein product: CASRPGRGNAGELFF.